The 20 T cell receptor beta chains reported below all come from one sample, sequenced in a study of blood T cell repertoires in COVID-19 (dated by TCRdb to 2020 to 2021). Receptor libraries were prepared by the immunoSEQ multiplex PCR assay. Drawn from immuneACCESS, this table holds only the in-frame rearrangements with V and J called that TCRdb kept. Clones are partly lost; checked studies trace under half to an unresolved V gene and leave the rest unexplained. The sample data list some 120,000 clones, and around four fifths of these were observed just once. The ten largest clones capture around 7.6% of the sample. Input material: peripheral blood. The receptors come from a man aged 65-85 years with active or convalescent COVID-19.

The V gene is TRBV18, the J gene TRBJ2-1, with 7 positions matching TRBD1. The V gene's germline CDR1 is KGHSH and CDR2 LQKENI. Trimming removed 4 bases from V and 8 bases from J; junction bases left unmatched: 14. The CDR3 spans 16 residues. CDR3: CASSRASRGSSHEQFF. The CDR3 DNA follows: TGTGCCAGCTCACGTGCGTCCAGGGGGTCCTCCCATGAGCAGTTCTTC.

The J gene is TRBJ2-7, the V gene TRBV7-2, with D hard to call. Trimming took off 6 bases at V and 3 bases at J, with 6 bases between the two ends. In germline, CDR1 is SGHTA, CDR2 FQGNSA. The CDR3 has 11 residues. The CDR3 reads CASSLSYEQYF. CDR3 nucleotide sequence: TGTGCCAGCAGTCTTAGCTACGAGCAGTACTTC.

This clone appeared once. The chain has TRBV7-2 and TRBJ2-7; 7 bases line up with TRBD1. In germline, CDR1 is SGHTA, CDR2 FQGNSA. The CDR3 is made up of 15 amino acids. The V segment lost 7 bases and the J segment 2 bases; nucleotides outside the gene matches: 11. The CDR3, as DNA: TGTGCCAGCATCGAGGGATCAGGGGGAGCCTACGAGCAGTACTTC. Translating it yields CASIEGSGGAYEQYF.

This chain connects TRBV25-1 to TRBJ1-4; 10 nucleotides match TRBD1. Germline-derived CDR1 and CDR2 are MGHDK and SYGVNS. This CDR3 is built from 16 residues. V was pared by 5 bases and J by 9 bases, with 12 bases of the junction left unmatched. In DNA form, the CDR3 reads TGTGCCAGCAGTCCACACCCCGGGACAGGGGTGCAAAAACTGTTTTTT. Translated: CASSPHPGTGVQKLFF.

The DNA of the CDR3 is TGTGCCAGCAGCTTATTGACAGGGAGAGGCACCGGGGAGCTGTTTTTT. Translation: CASSLLTGRGTGELFF. V gene TRBV7-2 combines with J gene TRBJ2-2; 7 nucleotides match TRBD1. Germline values: CDR1 SGHTA, CDR2 FQGNSA. J was trimmed by 4 bases and V by 2 bases; bases with no gene match: 7. The CDR3 has 16 amino acids.

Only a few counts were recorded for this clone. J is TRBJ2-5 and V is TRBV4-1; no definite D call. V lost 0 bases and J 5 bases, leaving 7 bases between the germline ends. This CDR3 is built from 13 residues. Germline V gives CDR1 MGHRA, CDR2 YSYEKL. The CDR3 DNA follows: TGCGCCAGCAGCCAAGACAGGTTGGAGACCCAGTACTTC. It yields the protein CASSQDRLETQYF.

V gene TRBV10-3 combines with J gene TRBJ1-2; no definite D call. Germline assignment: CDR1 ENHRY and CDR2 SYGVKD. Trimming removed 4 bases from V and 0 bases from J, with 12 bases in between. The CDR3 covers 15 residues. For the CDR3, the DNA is TGTGCCATCAGTGTAGAGGCTGTAGCTAACTATGGCTACACCTTC. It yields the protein CAISVEAVANYGYTF.

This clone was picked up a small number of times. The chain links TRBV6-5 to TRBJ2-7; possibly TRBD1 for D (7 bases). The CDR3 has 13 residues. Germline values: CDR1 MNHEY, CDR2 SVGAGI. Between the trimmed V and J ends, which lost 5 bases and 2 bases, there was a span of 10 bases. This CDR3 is CASSQGGPYEQYF. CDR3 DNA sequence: TGTGCCAGCAGTCAGGGGGGTCCCTACGAGCAGTACTTC.

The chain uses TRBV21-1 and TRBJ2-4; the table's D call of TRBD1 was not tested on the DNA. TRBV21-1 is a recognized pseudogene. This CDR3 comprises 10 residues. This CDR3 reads CASRTYIQYF. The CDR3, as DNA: TGTGCCAGCAGGACATACATTCAGTACTTC.

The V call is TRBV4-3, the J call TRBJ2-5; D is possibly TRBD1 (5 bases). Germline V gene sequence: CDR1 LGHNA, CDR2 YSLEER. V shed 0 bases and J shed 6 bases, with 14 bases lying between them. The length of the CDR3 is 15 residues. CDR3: CASSQELSRGKTQYF. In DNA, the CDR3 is TGCGCCAGCAGCCAAGAGCTTTCAAGGGGAAAGACCCAGTACTTC.

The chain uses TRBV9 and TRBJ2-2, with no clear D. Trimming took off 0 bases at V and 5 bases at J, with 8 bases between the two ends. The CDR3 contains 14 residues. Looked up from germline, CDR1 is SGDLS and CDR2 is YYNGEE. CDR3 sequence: CASSVVLETGELFF. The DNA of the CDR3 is TGTGCCAGCAGCGTAGTGTTGGAGACCGGGGAGCTGTTTTTT.

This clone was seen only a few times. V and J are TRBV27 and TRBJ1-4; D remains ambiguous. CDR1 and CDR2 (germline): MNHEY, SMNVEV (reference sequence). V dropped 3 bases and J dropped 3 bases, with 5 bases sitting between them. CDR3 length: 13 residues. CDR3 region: CASSFLSNEKLFF. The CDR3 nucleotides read TGTGCCAGCAGTTTCCTCTCTAATGAAAAACTGTTTTTT.

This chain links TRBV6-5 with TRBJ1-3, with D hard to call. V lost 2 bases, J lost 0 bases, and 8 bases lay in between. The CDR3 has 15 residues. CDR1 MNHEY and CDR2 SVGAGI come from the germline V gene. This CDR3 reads CASSYAGSSGNTIYF. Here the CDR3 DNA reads TGTGCCAGCAGTTACGCCGGGAGCTCTGGAAACACCATATATTTT.

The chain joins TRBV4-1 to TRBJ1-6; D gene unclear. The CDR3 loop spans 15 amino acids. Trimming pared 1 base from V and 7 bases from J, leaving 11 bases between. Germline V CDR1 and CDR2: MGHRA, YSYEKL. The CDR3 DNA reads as TGCGCCAGCAGCCAAGCAGTGGCAGTAAATTCACCCCTCCACTTT. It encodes CASSQAVAVNSPLHF.

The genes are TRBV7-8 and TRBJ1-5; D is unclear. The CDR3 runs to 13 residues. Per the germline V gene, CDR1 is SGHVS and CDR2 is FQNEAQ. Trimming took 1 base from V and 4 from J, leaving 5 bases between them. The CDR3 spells CASSLVPNQPQHF. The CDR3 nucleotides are TGTGCCAGCAGCTTAGTCCCGAATCAGCCCCAGCATTTT.

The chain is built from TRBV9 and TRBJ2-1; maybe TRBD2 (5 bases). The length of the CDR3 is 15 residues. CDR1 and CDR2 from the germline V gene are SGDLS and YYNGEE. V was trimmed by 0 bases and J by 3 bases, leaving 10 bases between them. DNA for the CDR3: TGTGCCAGCAGCGTAGAGGCTAGCTACTACAATGAGCAGTTCTTC. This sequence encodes CASSVEASYYNEQFF. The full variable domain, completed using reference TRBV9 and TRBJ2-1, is DSGVTQTPKHLITATGQRVTLRCSPRSGDLSVYWYQQSLDQGLQFLIQYYNGEERAKGNILERFSAQQFPDLHSELNLSSLELGDSALYFCASSVEASYYNEQFFGPGTRLTVL.

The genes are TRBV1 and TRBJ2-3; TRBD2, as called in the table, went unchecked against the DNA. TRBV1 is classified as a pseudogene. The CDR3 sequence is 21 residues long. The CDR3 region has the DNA TGCACCAGCAGCCAAGTAGGGGTCCTCCCGGGAGTTACCGTCCGCACAGATACGCAGTATTTT. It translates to CTSSQVGVLPGVTVRTDTQYF.

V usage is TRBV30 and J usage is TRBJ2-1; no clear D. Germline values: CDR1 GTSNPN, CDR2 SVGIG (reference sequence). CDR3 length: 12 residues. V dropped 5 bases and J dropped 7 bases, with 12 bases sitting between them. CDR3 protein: CAWGVRVNEQFF. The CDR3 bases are TGTGCCTGGGGGGTTCGGGTGAATGAGCAGTTCTTC.

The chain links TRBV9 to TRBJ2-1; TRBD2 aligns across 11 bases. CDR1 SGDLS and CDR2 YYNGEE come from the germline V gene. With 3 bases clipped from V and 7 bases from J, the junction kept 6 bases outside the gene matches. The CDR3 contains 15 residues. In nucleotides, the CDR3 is TGTGCCAGCAGCGCCACCGGGACTAGCGGTAATGAGCAGTTCTTC. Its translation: CASSATGTSGNEQFF.

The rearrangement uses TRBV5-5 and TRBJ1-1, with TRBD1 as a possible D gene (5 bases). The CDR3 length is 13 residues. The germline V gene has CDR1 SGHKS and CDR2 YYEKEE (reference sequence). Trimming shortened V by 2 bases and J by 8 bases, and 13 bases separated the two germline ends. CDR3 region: CASSLTPGWEAFF. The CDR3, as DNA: TGTGCCAGCAGCTTAACCCCAGGGTGGGAAGCTTTCTTT.